The sequence of this TCR beta chain was determined in a study of Ad26.COV2.S vaccination and SARS-CoV-2 variants. Study background: Among those in the COV1001 Ad26.COV2.S trial arm was the donor. Intramuscularly, Ad26.COV2.S was given either once or twice, 56 days apart.

This sample's treatment: over 15 received Ad26.COV2.S at low or high dose, single or two shots; roughly five received placebo; per-sample allocation not given. The samples date from day 63 after the first vaccine or placebo injection. Spike of the Wuhan-strain SARS-CoV-2 was expressed by an Ad26 vector, which formed the vaccine. The table came from immunoSEQ multiplex PCR; TCRdb's copy has only in-frame clones and leaves some out. The sample holds around 450,000 clones, roughly 88% seen once. Study findings and constraints: Non-spike TCR breadth did not differ much between vaccine and placebo recipients.

There are 13 residues in the CDR3. The V end lost 2 bases, the J end lost 2 bases, and 6 bases lay between the germline ends. A remark on this clone: Its specificity is not known. Other DNA variants within this sample encode the same CDR3.

This clonotype was obtained from a person aged 18-60 years who received the Ad26.COV2.S COVID-19 vaccine or a placebo. The V gene is TRBV12-3 or TRBV12-4, the J gene TRBJ2-5; tentative D call: TRBD1 (5 bases). The sequencing used peripheral blood, collected in a trial of Ad26.COV2.S vaccine versus placebo. CDR3 DNA sequence: TGTGCCAGCAGTTTAAACAGGCAAGAGACCCAGTACTTC. Its translation is CASSLNRQETQYF.